This is a list of T cell receptor beta chains from one sample in a study of blood T cell repertoires in COVID-19. Sequencing was performed with immunoSEQ multiplex PCR; in TCRdb, only in-frame clones are kept and a portion is missing. Of 45,000 to 70,000 clones in the sample, roughly 80% were seen once. The sequencing sample was made of peripheral blood. All receptors derive from a woman aged 55-70 years with acute or convalescent COVID-19. CDR3s leave out the opening cysteine and the closing phenylalanine or tryptophan. Size is omitted from some rows. Given values are once, few, many or a class for expanded clones.

clone size	V gene	J gene	CDR3 protein
.	TRBV7-9	TRBJ1-6	ASSSGASYNSPLH
once	TRBV27	TRBJ2-2	ASSPDRGENTGELF
.	TRBV19	TRBJ2-7	ASRGPGQLSYEQY
.	TRBV29-1	TRBJ1-1	SVAQGRGEAF
few	TRBV28	TRBJ2-3	ASSLPTALTDTQY
.	TRBV5-4	TRBJ1-4	ASSRTRGSTTNEKLF
.	TRBV5-4	TRBJ1-2	ASNPHSAVGQGAWGYT
.	TRBV24-1	TRBJ2-3	ATSDAIAGDARGTQY
.	TRBV5-4	TRBJ2-2	ASSVLTSAGELF
.	TRBV5-1	TRBJ2-3	ASSFETTTDTQY
.	TRBV9	TRBJ2-1	ASTPGTSGGASYNEQF
.	TRBV27	TRBJ2-1	ASTSGFNEQF
once	TRBV29-1	TRBJ2-3	SVGATGGIPASNTQY
.	TRBV7-9	TRBJ1-4	ASSFNREKLF
.	TRBV19	TRBJ1-3	ASTRGIGNTIY
.	TRBV9	TRBJ2-1	ASSVPTSGGVNEQF
.	TRBV6-5	TRBJ2-1	ASSYSGNSYNEQF
.	TRBV5-1	TRBJ1-2	ASSLDGSNYGYT
.	TRBV6-1	TRBJ2-7	ASSETSGGVYEQY
.	TRBV18	TRBJ1-3	ASSTPSFSGNTIY
.	TRBV10-3	TRBJ2-7	AISDLGAGSGYEQY
.	TRBV5-4	TRBJ1-2	ASSLWWRGSGGYT
.	TRBV5-1	TRBJ1-2	ASSLEGDGYT
.	TRBV30	TRBJ2-1	AWNSLAASYNEQF
.	TRBV6-5	TRBJ2-6	ATESSGANVLT
.	TRBV2	TRBJ2-1	ASSLTGTSGNEQF
.	TRBV2	TRBJ1-6	ASSEWGQGGSPLH
.	TRBV21-1	TRBJ1-5	ASSKDRDTYQPQH